Following are 8 T cell receptor beta chains from one sample sequenced in a study of blood T cells in healthy people across ages. The second PCR ran roughly 7 to 12 cycles with a sample-barcoded 5' primer and J-beta primers. TCRdb itself ran the 5' RACE reads through MiXCR, one entry per CDR3 protein. The profile covers just under 550,000 distinct CDR3 sequences, with nearly 25% appearing a single time and just over 8.5% taken by the ten largest. These data were also reused for a study on T cells of mothers and their children.

The sequencing sample was made of blood. The receptors here all came from a boy between 10 and 17 years old in good health.

This clonotype has only a few counts. At one of its ends the junction is not consistent with the germline gene, which may arise from a read error. In nucleotides, the CDR3 is TGTGCCAGCAGCCTAGCAGCCATGAGGTCCTACGAGCAGTACTTC. Translating gives CASSLAAMRSYEQYF. The J gene is TRBJ2-7, the V gene TRBV7-2, with D possibly being TRBD2 (5 bases). CDR3 length: 15 amino acids. CDR1 is SGHTA, CDR2 FQGNSA, per germline.

This clonotype showed up just a few times. V usage is TRBV28 and J usage is TRBJ2-5, with TRBD2 as a possible D gene (5 bases). Judging by the DNA end, TRBJ2-1 fits better; the J call may be wrong. CDR3 size: 15 residues. Looked up from germline, CDR1 is MDHEN and CDR2 is SYDVKM. Written as DNA, the CDR3 is TGTGCCAGCAGTTTACCAGCGGAAAGGGTCAATGAGCAGTTCTTC. This encodes CASSLPAERVNEQFF.

The rearrangement joins TRBV20-1 to TRBJ1-4; D gene ambiguous. Deletions cut 0 bases from V and 0 bases from J, with 8 bases between. The CDR3 is made up of 15 amino acids. The V gene's germline CDR1 is DFQATT and CDR2 SNEGSKA (reference sequence). The CDR3 coding sequence is TGCAGTGCTAGAGAAGGCGGCTCAACTAATGAAAAACTGTTTTTT. Its translation: CSAREGGSTNEKLFF.

The chain is built from TRBV6-6 and TRBJ1-2, with D tentatively TRBD1 (5 bases). This CDR3 region has 15 residues. Germline V gene lookup returns CDR1 MNHNY and CDR2 SVGAGI (reference sequence). V gave up 5 bases and J gave up 4 bases, with 17 bases separating them. The CDR3 is CASSPAGTGFYGYTF. CDR3 sequence (DNA): TGTGCCAGCAGTCCCGCGGGGACGGGCTTCTATGGCTACACCTTC.

V and J are TRBV20-1 and TRBJ2-5; 7 bases line up with TRBD1. V gave up 8 bases and J gave up 5 bases; unmatched junction bases: 14. This CDR3 is built from 14 residues. The V gene's germline CDR1 is DFQATT and CDR2 SNEGSKA (reference sequence). The CDR3 nucleotides read TGCAGTTCCTTCGAGGGGGCCCGGTGGGAGACCCAGTACTTC. Translation: CSSFEGARWETQYF.

This clonotype was seen more than once but under ten times. The V gene is TRBV7-2, the J gene TRBJ2-5; 14 nucleotides line up with TRBD2. The CDR3 totals 15 residues. CDR1 and CDR2 (germline): SGHTA, FQGNSA. V was clipped by 5 bases and J by 8 bases; unmatched bases: 7. The chain's CDR3 is CASSPQGLAGVTQYF. CDR3 nucleotide sequence: TGTGCCAGCAGCCCCCAGGGACTAGCGGGGGTTACCCAGTACTTC. The full variable domain, in which reference TRBV7-2 and TRBJ2-5 provide the parts outside the CDR3, is GAGVSQSPSNKVTEKGKDVELRCDPISGHTALYWYRQSLGQGLEFLIYFQGNSAPDKSGLPSDRFSAERTGGSVSTLTIQRTQQEDSAVYLCASSPQGLAGVTQYFGPGTRLLVL.

V and J are TRBV7-2 and TRBJ2-7; a possible D gene is TRBD2 (6 bases). Germline CDR1 reads SGHTA; CDR2 reads FQGNSA. V lost 5 bases to trimming and J lost 2 bases, with 13 bases between them. There are 14 residues in the CDR3. CDR3 DNA: TGTGCCAGCAGCCCGGGACTTGGGACCTACGAGCAGTACTTC. As protein: CASSPGLGTYEQYF.

The chain uses TRBV20-1 and TRBJ1-1; tentatively, D is TRBD1 (5 bases). The germline V gene encodes CDR1 DFQATT and CDR2 SNEGSKA (reference sequence). V lost 2 bases, J lost 3 bases, and 10 bases lay in between. The length of the CDR3 is 13 residues. The CDR3 reads CSARRGADTEAFF. CDR3 in DNA: TGCAGTGCTAGACGGGGCGCAGACACTGAAGCTTTCTTT.